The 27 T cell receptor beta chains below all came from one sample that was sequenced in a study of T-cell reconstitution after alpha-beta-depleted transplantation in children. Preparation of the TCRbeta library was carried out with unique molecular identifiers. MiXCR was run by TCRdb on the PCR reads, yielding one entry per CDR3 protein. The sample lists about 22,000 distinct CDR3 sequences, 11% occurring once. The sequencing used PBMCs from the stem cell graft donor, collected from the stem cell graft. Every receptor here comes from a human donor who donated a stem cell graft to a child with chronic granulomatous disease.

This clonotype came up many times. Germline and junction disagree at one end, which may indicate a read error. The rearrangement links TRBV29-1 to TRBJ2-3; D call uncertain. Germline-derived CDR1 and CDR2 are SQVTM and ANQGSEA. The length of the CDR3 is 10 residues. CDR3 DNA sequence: TGCAGCGTTGAGGAGTCTGACCGGGATTTT. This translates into CSVEESDRDF.

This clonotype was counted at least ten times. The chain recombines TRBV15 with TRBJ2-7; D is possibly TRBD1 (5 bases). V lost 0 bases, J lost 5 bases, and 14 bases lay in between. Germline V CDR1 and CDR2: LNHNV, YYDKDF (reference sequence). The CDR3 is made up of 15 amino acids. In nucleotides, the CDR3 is TGTGCCACCAGCAGAGATAAGGGGATGGCCAACGAGCAGTACTTC. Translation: CATSRDKGMANEQYF.

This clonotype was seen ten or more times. Written as DNA, the CDR3 is TGTGCCAGCAGTTTTGCCGGCGAGCAGTACTTC. Translation gives CASSFAGEQYF. The J gene is TRBJ2-7, the V gene TRBV12-3 or TRBV12-4; D is unresolved. The CDR3 totals 11 residues. Trimming left V 3 bases short and J 6 bases short, with 6 bases between.

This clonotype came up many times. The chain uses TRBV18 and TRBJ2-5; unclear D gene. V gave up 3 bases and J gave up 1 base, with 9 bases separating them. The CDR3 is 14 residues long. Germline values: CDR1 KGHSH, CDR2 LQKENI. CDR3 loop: CASSPGRSQETQYF. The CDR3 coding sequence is TGTGCCAGCTCACCTGGCCGATCCCAAGAGACCCAGTACTTC. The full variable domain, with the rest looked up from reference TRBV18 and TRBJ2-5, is NAGVMQNPRHLVRRRGQEARLRCSPMKGHSHVYWYRQLPEEGLKFMVYLQKENIIDESGMPKERFSAEFPKEGPSILRIQQVVRGDSAAYFCASSPGRSQETQYFGPGTRLLVL.

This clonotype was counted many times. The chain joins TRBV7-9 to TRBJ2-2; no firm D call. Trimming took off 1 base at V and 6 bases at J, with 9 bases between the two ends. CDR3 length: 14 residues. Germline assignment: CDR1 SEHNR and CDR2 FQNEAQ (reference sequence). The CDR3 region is CASSLVVGSGELFF. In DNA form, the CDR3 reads TGTGCCAGCAGCTTAGTTGTCGGGTCCGGGGAGCTGTTTTTT.

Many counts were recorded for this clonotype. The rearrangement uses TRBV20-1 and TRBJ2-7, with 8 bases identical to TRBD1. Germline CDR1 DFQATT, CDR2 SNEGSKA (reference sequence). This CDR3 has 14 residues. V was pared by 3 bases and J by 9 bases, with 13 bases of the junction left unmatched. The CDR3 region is CSARGYIGQGVQYF. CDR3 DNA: TGCAGTGCTAGGGGATACATTGGACAGGGCGTGCAGTACTTC.

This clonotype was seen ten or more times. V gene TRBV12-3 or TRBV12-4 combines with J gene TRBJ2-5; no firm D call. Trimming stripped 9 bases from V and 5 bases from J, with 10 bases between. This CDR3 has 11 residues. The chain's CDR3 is CASAFLETQYF. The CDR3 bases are TGTGCCAGTGCGTTTCTGGAGACCCAGTACTTC.

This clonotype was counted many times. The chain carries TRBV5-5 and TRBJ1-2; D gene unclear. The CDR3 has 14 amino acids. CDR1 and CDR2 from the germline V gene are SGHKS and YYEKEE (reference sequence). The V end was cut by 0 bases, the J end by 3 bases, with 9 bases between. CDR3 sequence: CASSLEQSDYGYTF. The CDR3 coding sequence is TGTGCCAGCAGCTTGGAACAGTCGGACTATGGCTACACCTTC. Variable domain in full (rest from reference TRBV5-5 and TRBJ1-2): DAGVTQSPTHLIKTRGQQVTLRCSPISGHKSVSWYQQVLGQGPQFIFQYYEKEERGRGNFPDRFSARQFPNYSSELNVNALLLGDSALYLCASSLEQSDYGYTFGSGTRLTVV.

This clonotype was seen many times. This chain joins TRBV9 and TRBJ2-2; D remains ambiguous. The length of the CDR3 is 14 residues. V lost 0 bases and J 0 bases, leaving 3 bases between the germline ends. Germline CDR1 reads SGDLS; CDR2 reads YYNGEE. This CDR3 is CASSVGPNTGELFF. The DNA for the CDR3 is TGTGCCAGCAGCGTAGGGCCGAACACCGGGGAGCTGTTTTTT.

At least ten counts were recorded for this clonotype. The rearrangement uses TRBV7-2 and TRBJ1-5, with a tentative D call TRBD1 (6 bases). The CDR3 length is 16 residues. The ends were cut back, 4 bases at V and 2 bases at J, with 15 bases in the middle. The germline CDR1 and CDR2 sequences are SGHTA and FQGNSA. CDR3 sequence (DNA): TGTGCCAGCAGCTCGGTAGCGGGGGCTGGCAATCAGCCCCAGCATTTT. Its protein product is CASSSVAGAGNQPQHF.

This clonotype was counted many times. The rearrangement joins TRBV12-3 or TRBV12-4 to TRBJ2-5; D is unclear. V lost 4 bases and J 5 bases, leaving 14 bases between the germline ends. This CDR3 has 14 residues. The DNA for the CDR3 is TGTGCCAGCAGTTCCCTATGGGCTCTGGAGACCCAGTACTTC. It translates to CASSSLWALETQYF.

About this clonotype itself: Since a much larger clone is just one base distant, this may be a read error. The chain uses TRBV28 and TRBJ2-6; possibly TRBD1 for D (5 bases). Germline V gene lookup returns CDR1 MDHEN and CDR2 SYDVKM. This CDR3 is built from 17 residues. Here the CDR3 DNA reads TGTGCCAGCAGAACAAGGTTCCCGGGCTCTGGGGCCAACGGCCTGACTTTC. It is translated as CASRTRFPGSGANGLTF.

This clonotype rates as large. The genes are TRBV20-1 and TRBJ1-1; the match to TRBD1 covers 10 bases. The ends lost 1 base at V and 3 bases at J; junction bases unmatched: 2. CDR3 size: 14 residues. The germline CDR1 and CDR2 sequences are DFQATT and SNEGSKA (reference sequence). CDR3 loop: CSARVGTGDTEAFF. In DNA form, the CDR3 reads TGCAGTGCTAGAGTCGGGACAGGGGACACTGAAGCTTTCTTT.

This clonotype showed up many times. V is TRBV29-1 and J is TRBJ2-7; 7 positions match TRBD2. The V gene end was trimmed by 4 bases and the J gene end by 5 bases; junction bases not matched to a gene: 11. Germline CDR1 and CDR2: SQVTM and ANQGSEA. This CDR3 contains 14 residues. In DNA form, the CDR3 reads TGCAGCGTTGTGCTAGAATACGGGAGGAACGAGCAGTACTTC. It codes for CSVVLEYGRNEQYF.

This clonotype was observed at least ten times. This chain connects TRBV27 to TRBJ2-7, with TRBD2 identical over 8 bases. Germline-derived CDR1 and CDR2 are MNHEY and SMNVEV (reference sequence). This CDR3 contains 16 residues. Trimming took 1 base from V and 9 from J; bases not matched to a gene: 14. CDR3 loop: CASSLLAGHPNRGQYF. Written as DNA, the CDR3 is TGTGCCAGCAGTTTATTAGCGGGACATCCTAATCGAGGGCAGTACTTC.

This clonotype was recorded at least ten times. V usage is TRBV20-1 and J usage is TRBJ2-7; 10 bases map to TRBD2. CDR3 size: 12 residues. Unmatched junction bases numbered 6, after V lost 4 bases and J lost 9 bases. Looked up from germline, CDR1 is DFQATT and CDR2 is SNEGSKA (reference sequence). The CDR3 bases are TGCAGTGCTAAGCGGACTAGCGGTGGGCAGTACTTC. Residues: CSAKRTSGGQYF.

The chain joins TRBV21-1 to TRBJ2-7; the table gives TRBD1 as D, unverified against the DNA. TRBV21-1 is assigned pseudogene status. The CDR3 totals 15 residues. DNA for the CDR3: TGTGCCAGCAGCATGTCACACAGGGTCACCTACGAGCAGTACTTC. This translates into CASSMSHRVTYEQYF.

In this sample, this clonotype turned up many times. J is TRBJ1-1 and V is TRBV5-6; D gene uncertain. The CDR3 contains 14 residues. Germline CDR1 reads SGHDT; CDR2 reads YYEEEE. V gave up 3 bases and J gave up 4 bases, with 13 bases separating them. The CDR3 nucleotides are TGTGCCAGCAGCTCCTCCGACTGGATCACTGAAGCTTTCTTT. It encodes CASSSSDWITEAFF.

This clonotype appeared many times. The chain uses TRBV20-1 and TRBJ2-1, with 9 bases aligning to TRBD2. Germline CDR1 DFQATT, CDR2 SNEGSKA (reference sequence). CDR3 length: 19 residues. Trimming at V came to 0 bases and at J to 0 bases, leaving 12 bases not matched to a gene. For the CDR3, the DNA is TGCAGTGCTAGAGACCCGGGGACTAGCTTCAAGAGCTCCTACAATGAGCAGTTCTTC. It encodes CSARDPGTSFKSSYNEQFF.

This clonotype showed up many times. In nucleotides, the CDR3 is TGTGCCACCAGCAGAGACCGGGACAGGGGGCTCAATGAGCAGTTCTTC. Amino acid sequence: CATSRDRDRGLNEQFF. J is TRBJ2-1 and V is TRBV15; 12 nucleotides match TRBD1. Trimming removed 0 bases from V and 6 bases from J; junction bases left unmatched: 3. Germline CDR1 and CDR2: LNHNV and YYDKDF (reference sequence). The CDR3 length is 16 residues.

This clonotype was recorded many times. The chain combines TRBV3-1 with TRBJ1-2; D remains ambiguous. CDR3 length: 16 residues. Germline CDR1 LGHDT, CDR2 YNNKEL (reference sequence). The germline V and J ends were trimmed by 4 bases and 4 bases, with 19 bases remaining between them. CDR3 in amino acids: CASSPLNPAGGYGYTF. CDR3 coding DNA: TGTGCCAGCAGCCCCCTGAATCCGGCCGGTGGCTATGGCTACACCTTC.

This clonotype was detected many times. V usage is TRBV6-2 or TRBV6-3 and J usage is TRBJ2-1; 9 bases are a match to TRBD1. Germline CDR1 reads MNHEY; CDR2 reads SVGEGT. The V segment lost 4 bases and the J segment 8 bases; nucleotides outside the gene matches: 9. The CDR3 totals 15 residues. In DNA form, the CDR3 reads TGTGCCAGCAGTTTGAGGGACAGGGCGTCGCATGAGCAGTTCTTC. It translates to CASSLRDRASHEQFF.

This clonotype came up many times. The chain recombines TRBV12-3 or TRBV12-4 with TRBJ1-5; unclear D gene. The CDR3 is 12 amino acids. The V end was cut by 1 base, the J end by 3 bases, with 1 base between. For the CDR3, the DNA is TGTGCCAGCAGTTTAGTCAATCAGCCCCAGCATTTT. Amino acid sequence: CASSLVNQPQHF.

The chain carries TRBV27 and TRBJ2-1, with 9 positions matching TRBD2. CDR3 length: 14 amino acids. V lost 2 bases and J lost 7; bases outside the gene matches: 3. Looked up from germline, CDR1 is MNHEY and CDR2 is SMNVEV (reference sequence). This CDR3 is CASSLAGGSNEQFF. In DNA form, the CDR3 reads TGTGCCAGCAGTTTAGCGGGAGGGAGTAATGAGCAGTTCTTC.

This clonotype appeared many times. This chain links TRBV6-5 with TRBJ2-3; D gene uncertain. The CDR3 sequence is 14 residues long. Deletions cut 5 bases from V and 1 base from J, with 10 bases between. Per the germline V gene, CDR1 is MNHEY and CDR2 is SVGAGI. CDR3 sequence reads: CASSTRGRTDTQYF. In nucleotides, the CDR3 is TGTGCCAGCAGTACAAGAGGACGCACAGATACGCAGTATTTT.

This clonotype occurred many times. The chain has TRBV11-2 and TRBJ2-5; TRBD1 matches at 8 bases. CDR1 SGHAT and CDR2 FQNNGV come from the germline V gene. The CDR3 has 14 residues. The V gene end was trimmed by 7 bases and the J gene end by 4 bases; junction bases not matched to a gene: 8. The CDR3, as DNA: TGTGCCAGCACCACAGGGGGTCCGGGAGAGACCCAGTACTTC. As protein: CASTTGGPGETQYF.

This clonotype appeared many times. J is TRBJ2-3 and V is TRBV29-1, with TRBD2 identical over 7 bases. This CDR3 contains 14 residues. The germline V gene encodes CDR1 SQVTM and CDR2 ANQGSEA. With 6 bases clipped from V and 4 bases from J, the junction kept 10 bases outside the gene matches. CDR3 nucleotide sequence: TGCAGCGTCATACTAGCGAGAACCGCAGATACGCAGTATTTT. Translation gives CSVILARTADTQYF.